Below are 29 T cell receptor beta chains sequenced from a single sample in a study of blood T cell repertoires in COVID-19. Only in-frame clones appear in the TCRdb table, and some are missing; sequencing was by immunoSEQ multiplex PCR. This sample has some 240,000 clones, with about 85% found just once. Sequenced material: PBMCs or T cells enriched from blood (not recorded which). These receptors were obtained from a woman aged 45-59 years who had been exposed to COVID-19.

V gene TRBV6-5 combines with J gene TRBJ1-5; TRBD1 aligns across 7 bases. V lost 5 bases and J lost 5; bases outside the gene matches: 6. CDR1 and CDR2 (germline): MNHEY, SVGAGI. CDR3 length equals 14 residues. The CDR3 nucleotides read TGTGCCAGCAGTCAATCGACAGGGCATCAGCCCCAGCATTTT. Encoded protein: CASSQSTGHQPQHF.

This sequence joins TRBV30 and TRBJ1-4; D uncertain. CDR1 is GTSNPN, CDR2 SVGIG, per germline (reference sequence). The germline V and J ends were trimmed by 0 bases and 7 bases, with 6 bases remaining between them. This CDR3 is built from 12 residues. The CDR3 coding sequence is TGTGCCTGGAGTGTACGGGGTGAAAAACTGTTTTTT. Protein product: CAWSVRGEKLFF.

V usage is TRBV3-1 (or the pseudogene TRBV3-2) and J usage is TRBJ1-3; D is perhaps TRBD1 (6 bases). Trimming stripped 4 bases from V and 0 bases from J, with 13 bases between. The CDR3 extends over 16 amino acids. Looked up from germline, CDR1 is LGHDT and CDR2 is YNNKEL (reference sequence). This chain's CDR3 is CASSPRDTYSGNTIYF. In DNA, the CDR3 is TGTGCCAGCAGCCCCCGGGACACCTACTCTGGAAACACCATATATTTT.

The chain links TRBV5-1 to TRBJ1-1; possibly TRBD1 for D (5 bases). The germline gives CDR1 SGHRS, CDR2 YFSETQ. Trimming took 4 bases from V and 4 from J, leaving 14 bases between them. This CDR3 comprises 14 residues. In DNA, the CDR3 is TGCGCCAGCAGCCCAGGGCCTCGCGGCACTGAAGCTTTCTTT. Its protein product is CASSPGPRGTEAFF. The variable domain in full, completed from reference TRBV5-1 and TRBJ1-1, reads KAGVTQTPRYLIKTRGQQVTLSCSPISGHRSVSWYQQTPGQGLQFLFEYFSETQRNKGNFPGRFSGRQFSNSRSEMNVSTLELGDSALYLCASSPGPRGTEAFFGQGTRLTVV.

In DNA form, the CDR3 reads TGTGCCATCAGTGAGTCGCAGGAAAACGAGCAGTACTTC. This codes for CAISESQENEQYF. The chain joins TRBV10-3 to TRBJ2-7; D is undetermined. The CDR3 covers 13 residues. The V end was cut by 0 bases, the J end by 5 bases, with 8 bases between. CDR1 is ENHRY, CDR2 SYGVKD, per germline.

Notes on this clone: This sample includes further DNA sequences coding for the same CDR3. DNA of the CDR3: TGTGCCAGCAGTTTAGGACAGGGCGCCACTGAAGCTTTCTTT. As protein: CASSLGQGATEAFF. The genes are TRBV27 and TRBJ1-1, with 8 bases aligning to TRBD1. CDR3 length equals 14 residues. Per the germline V gene, CDR1 is MNHEY and CDR2 is SMNVEV (reference sequence). Losses at the gene ends were 2 bases for V and 4 bases for J; bases not matched to a gene: 3.

V usage is TRBV16 and J usage is TRBJ2-1; D not certain. Germline V gene lookup returns CDR1 KGHSY and CDR2 FQNENV. The V gene lost 4 bases and the J gene lost 4 bases, with 11 bases spanning the gap. The CDR3 loop spans 14 amino acids. For the CDR3, the DNA is TGTGCCAGCAGCCCCTTGCACGCGTACAATGAGCAGTTCTTC. This sequence encodes CASSPLHAYNEQFF.

This sequence joins TRBV19 and TRBJ1-1, with no clear D. Germline V lookup: CDR1 LNHDA, CDR2 SQIVND (reference sequence). V was clipped by 5 bases and J by 4 bases, with 11 bases between them. The CDR3 is 13 amino acids. The DNA for the CDR3 is TGTGCCAGTAGTTACAGCGCGGGCACTGAAGCTTTCTTT. This encodes CASSYSAGTEAFF.

The chain joins TRBV5-6 to TRBJ1-2, with 7 bases fitting TRBD1. V shed 8 bases, J shed 3 bases, and the junction held 4 bases outside the gene matches. CDR1 is SGHDT and CDR2 is YYEEEE in the germline V gene. The CDR3 is made up of 12 amino acids. DNA for the CDR3: TGTGCCAGTTCCGGGACAGACTATGGCTACACCTTC. It codes for CASSGTDYGYTF.

The chain combines TRBV7-2 with TRBJ2-2; possible D gene TRBD1, 5 bases. The CDR3 has 14 residues. Per germline, CDR1 SGHTA and CDR2 FQGNSA. The germline V and J ends were trimmed by 1 base and 4 bases, with 7 bases remaining between them. CDR3 nucleotide sequence: TGTGCCAGCAGCTTAGGTGGGGCCACCGGGGAGCTGTTTTTT. Its protein product is CASSLGGATGELFF.

The chain couples TRBV9 to TRBJ2-3, with D possibly matching TRBD2 (5 bases). V was shortened by 3 bases and J by 4 bases, with 12 bases between the two germline ends. The CDR3 is made up of 14 amino acids. Per germline, CDR1 SGDLS and CDR2 YYNGEE. The CDR3 DNA reads as TGTGCCAGCAGCGGTTGGACTTTTCCAGATACGCAGTATTTT. It encodes CASSGWTFPDTQYF.

This chain uses TRBV18 with TRBJ2-7; D might be TRBD2 (6 bases). V was cut by 2 bases and J by 3 bases, with 14 bases left in between. The length of the CDR3 is 15 residues. Germline V gene data show CDR1 as KGHSH and CDR2 as LQKENI. The CDR3: CASSPRPGLNYEQYF. CDR3 in DNA: TGTGCCAGCTCACCAAGGCCGGGACTCAACTACGAGCAGTACTTC.

This chain connects TRBV5-6 to TRBJ1-2; unclear D gene. V gave up 4 bases and J gave up 1 base, with 14 bases separating them. This CDR3 has 15 residues. From germline, CDR1 is SGHDT and CDR2 YYEEEE. The CDR3 DNA is TGTGCCAGCAGCCGGAGGGAGTCGGGTAACTATGGCTACACCTTC. This sequence encodes CASSRRESGNYGYTF.

The chain couples TRBV5-4 to TRBJ1-6; 7 positions agree with TRBD1. The J segment lost 10 bases and the V segment lost 0 bases, leaving 13 bases of the junction unmatched. CDR3 length equals 17 residues. Germline CDR1 reads SGHNT; CDR2 reads YYREEE (reference sequence). The CDR3 sequence: CASSLATSDRRGSPLHF. The DNA of the CDR3 is TGTGCCAGCAGCTTGGCCACCTCGGACAGGAGGGGGTCACCCCTCCACTTT.

This chain joins TRBV6-5 and TRBJ1-6; possibly TRBD1 for D (5 bases). V lost 0 bases, J lost 4 bases, and 10 bases lay in between. CDR1 and CDR2 from the germline V gene are MNHEY and SVGAGI. This CDR3 spans 16 amino acids. In DNA form, the CDR3 reads TGTGCCAGCAGTTACTCCCATGCAGGGTATAATTCACCCCTCCACTTT. This codes for CASSYSHAGYNSPLHF.

The V call is TRBV29-1, the J call TRBJ1-1, with 8 nucleotides matching TRBD1. The V and J ends lost 6 bases and 3 bases, in that order; junction bases with no gene match: 0. The germline gives CDR1 SQVTM, CDR2 ANQGSEA. This CDR3 contains 11 residues. CDR3 bases: TGCAGCGTGACAGGGGACACTGAAGCTTTCTTT. Its translation: CSVTGDTEAFF.

The rearrangement links TRBV5-1 to TRBJ1-2, with a weak D call TRBD1 (6 bases). The CDR3 consists of 15 residues. Germline V gene data show CDR1 as SGHRS and CDR2 as YFSETQ. Trimming removed 0 bases at V and 1 base at J, with 10 bases between. The chain's CDR3 is CASSLDDRSNYGYTF. The CDR3 DNA sequence: TGCGCCAGCAGCTTGGATGACAGGAGTAACTATGGCTACACCTTC.

V and J are TRBV6-5 and TRBJ2-7, with D possibly being TRBD2 (5 bases). The CDR3 extends over 14 amino acids. Germline CDR1 is MNHEY and CDR2 is SVGAGI. Trimming removed 6 bases at V and 0 bases at J, with 12 bases between. The CDR3, as DNA: TGTGCCAGCAGACGAGGGCACGTCTCCTACGAGCAGTACTTC. Protein sequence: CASRRGHVSYEQYF.

DNA for the CDR3: TGTGCCAGCAGCTTATTCGCACGTACAGGGCGAGCTTTCTTT. It codes for CASSLFARTGRAFF. This chain uses TRBV7-2 with TRBJ1-1, with D maybe TRBD1 (6 bases). CDR3 length: 14 residues. Germline CDR1 and CDR2: SGHTA and FQGNSA. Between the trimmed V and J ends, which lost 2 bases and 10 bases, there was a span of 17 bases.

The chain carries TRBV11-1 and TRBJ2-5; D perhaps matches TRBD1 (6 bases). The germline V gene has CDR1 SGHAT and CDR2 FQDESV (reference sequence). V lost 5 bases, J lost 6 bases, and 19 bases lay in between. CDR3 length equals 15 residues. The CDR3 reads CASSAPGHVPQTQYF. CDR3 bases: TGTGCCAGCAGCGCCCCGGGACACGTCCCACAGACCCAGTACTTC.

This clone was found many times. This rearrangement joins TRBV11-2 to TRBJ2-1, with 7 bases matching TRBD1. This CDR3 spans 14 amino acids. The V and J ends lost 1 base and 15 bases, in that order; junction bases with no gene match: 12. Germline V gene lookup returns CDR1 SGHAT and CDR2 FQNNGV. This CDR3 reads CASSLVMGQPTGFF. As DNA, the CDR3 is TGTGCCAGCAGCTTAGTAATGGGACAGCCCACCGGGTTCTTC.

The chain joins TRBV5-5 to TRBJ1-1; TRBD1 is a possible D gene (6 bases). This CDR3 region has 15 residues. In germline, CDR1 is SGHKS, CDR2 YYEKEE (reference sequence). Trimming left V 0 bases short and J 5 bases short, with 14 bases between. The CDR3 DNA reads as TGTGCCAGCAGCTTGGCCCCAGGGAGGGGGACTGAAGCTTTCTTT. It translates to CASSLAPGRGTEAFF.

The chain has TRBV11-2 and TRBJ1-5; possible D gene TRBD1, 6 bases. CDR1 and CDR2 (germline): SGHAT, FQNNGV. The CDR3 consists of 14 residues. V was clipped by 5 bases and J by 3 bases, with 11 bases between them. The CDR3 loop is CASSPDRYNQPQHF. CDR3 bases: TGTGCCAGCAGCCCAGACAGGTACAATCAGCCCCAGCATTTT. The full variable domain, rest sourced from reference TRBV11-2 and TRBJ1-5, is EAGVAQSPRYKIIEKRQSVAFWCNPISGHATLYWYQQILGQGPKLLIQFQNNGVVDDSQLPKDRFSAERLKGVDSTLKIQPAKLEDSAVYLCASSPDRYNQPQHFGDGTRLSIL.

This chain uses TRBV11-3 with TRBJ2-1; D is ambiguous. The CDR3 is made up of 12 amino acids. CDR1 and CDR2 (germline): SGHNT, YENEEA. V lost 2 bases and J 8 bases, leaving 7 bases between the germline ends. CDR3 sequence reads: CASSLSRDEQFF. For the CDR3, the DNA is TGTGCCAGCAGCTTAAGCCGAGATGAGCAGTTCTTC.

The chain is built from TRBV9 and TRBJ1-1; 7 nucleotides match TRBD1. Germline V CDR1 and CDR2: SGDLS, YYNGEE. The V and J ends lost 4 bases and 5 bases, in that order; junction bases with no gene match: 8. This CDR3 is built from 14 residues. The CDR3 coding sequence is TGTGCCAGCAGCCCAGACAGGGCTGAGACTGAAGCTTTCTTT. This translates into CASSPDRAETEAFF. Using reference TRBV9 and TRBJ1-1 for the parts outside the CDR3, the full variable domain is DSGVTQTPKHLITATGQRVTLRCSPRSGDLSVYWYQQSLDQGLQFLIQYYNGEERAKGNILERFSAQQFPDLHSELNLSSLELGDSALYFCASSPDRAETEAFFGQGTRLTVV.

V and J are TRBV4-1 and TRBJ2-7, with 9 bases that match TRBD1. The V gene end was trimmed by 3 bases and the J gene end by 8 bases; junction bases not matched to a gene: 11. The CDR3 extends over 15 amino acids. Germline V gives CDR1 MGHRA, CDR2 YSYEKL. Here the CDR3 reads CASSQGQGLFEKQYF. For the CDR3, the DNA is TGCGCCAGCAGCCAGGGACAGGGTCTATTCGAAAAGCAGTACTTC.

The chain uses TRBV6-5 and TRBJ1-2; 11 bases are shared with TRBD1. The germline V gene encodes CDR1 MNHEY and CDR2 SVGAGI. V gave up 0 bases and J gave up 7 bases; unmatched junction bases: 4. The CDR3 covers 15 residues. In nucleotides, the CDR3 is TGTGCCAGCAGTTACTCGGACAGGGGGCTAGGTGGCTACACCTTC. Translated, it gives CASSYSDRGLGGYTF.

V gene TRBV6-5 combines with J gene TRBJ1-1, with D possibly being TRBD1 (5 bases). The germline CDR1 and CDR2 sequences are MNHEY and SVGAGI. This CDR3 is built from 13 residues. Trimming removed 4 bases at V and 6 bases at J, with 12 bases between. The CDR3 region has the DNA TGTGCCAGCAGTTCCTTTCGGGGGGCTGAAGCTTTCTTT. This gives the protein CASSSFRGAEAFF.

The CDR3 region is CASSPQMNTEAFF. The CDR3 DNA reads as TGTGCCAGCAGCCCACAGATGAACACTGAAGCTTTCTTT. The chain uses TRBV14 and TRBJ1-1; D remains ambiguous. V lost 4 bases and J lost 0, with 6 bases in between. The CDR3 contains 13 residues. CDR1 SGHDN and CDR2 FVKESK come from the germline V gene.